The rows below give T cell receptor beta chains drawn from one sample of a study of blood T cell repertoires in COVID-19. Sequenced by immunoSEQ multiplex PCR; TCRdb stores in-frame clones only, minus some. The repertoire includes a few hundred thousand clones, about nine tenths of them detected once, and approximately 6.2% sits in the top ten. Sequencing input: peripheral blood. The receptor set was obtained from a man aged 55 to 70 with acute or convalescent COVID-19. CDR3s include the opening cysteine and the closing phenylalanine or tryptophan. A D gene is named only where the DNA matches it firmly. Size is stated for part of the rows, as once, few or many counts, or as a class when the clone is expanded.

>TRBV10-2|TRBJ1-1|.|.
TGCGCCAGCACCCAGAACACTGAAGCTTTCTTT
CASTQNTEAFF
>TRBV30|TRBJ2-7|.|.
TGTGCCTGGAGTGTACATTACGGGGAGCAGTACTTC
CAWSVHYGEQYF
>TRBV30|TRBJ2-3|TRBD2|.
TGTGCCTGGTCTAGCGGGAGGGTGGCGACAGATACGCAGTATTTT
CAWSSGRVATDTQYF
>TRBV27|TRBJ1-6|TRBD1|.
TGTGCCAGCAGACCCAAGAGACAGGGCAGCTCCTATAATTCACCCCTCCACTTT
CASRPKRQGSSYNSPLHF
>TRBV6-5|TRBJ2-2|.|.
TGTGCCAGCAGCCTGAGAGGCGGGGAGCTGTTTTTT
CASSLRGGELFF
>TRBV6-5|TRBJ2-1|TRBD2|.
TGTGCCAGCAGTCCCGACGGGACTATGGGGAATGAGCAGTTCTTC
CASSPDGTMGNEQFF
>TRBV6-5|TRBJ1-1|TRBD1|.
TGTGCCAGCTTGACCTGGGACAGCTACACTGAAGCTTTCTTT
CASLTWDSYTEAFF
>TRBV29-1|TRBJ1-2|.|.
TGCAGCGTAGAATTGGGGGGAGATGGCTACACCTTC
CSVELGGDGYTF
>TRBV5-3|TRBJ2-7|.|.
TGTGCCAGAAGCCCGCGATTAAAGACAGAACCCCTGTGGGAGCAGTACTTC
CARSPRLKTEPLWEQYF
>TRBV28|TRBJ2-3|.|.
TGTGCCAGCAGTGCCCGGGGGGCAGTAACAGATACGCAGTATTTT
CASSARGAVTDTQYF
>TRBV6-5|TRBJ2-3|.|once
TGTGCCAGCAGTTCAGAGGTCTCTAGCACAGATACGCAGTATTTT
CASSSEVSSTDTQYF
>TRBV27|TRBJ2-7|.|few
TGTGCCAGCAGTTTCTCTTTCTCCTACGAGCAGTACTTC
CASSFSFSYEQYF
>TRBV6-5|TRBJ1-2|TRBD1|.
TGTGCCAGCAGATTGACAGGGCGGCTCTATGGCTACACCTTC
CASRLTGRLYGYTF
>TRBV28|TRBJ1-1|TRBD1|.
TGTGCCAGCAGTTCTCCGGGACAGGGAGGCACTGAAGCTTTCTTT
CASSSPGQGGTEAFF
>TRBV19|TRBJ1-5|.|.
TGTGCCAGTGGCGCTCCAGGGGTCGGCAATCAGCCCCAGCATTTT
CASGAPGVGNQPQHF
>TRBV6-2/TRBV6-3|TRBJ1-5|.|.
TGTGCCAGCAGTTACCACCCTGTCGGCGGGGCAGGTCAGCCCCAGCATTTT
CASSYHPVGGAGQPQHF
>TRBV9|TRBJ2-2|.|many
TGTGCCAGCAGCGGTCGAGCTGTGAACACCGGGGAGCTGTTTTTT
CASSGRAVNTGELFF